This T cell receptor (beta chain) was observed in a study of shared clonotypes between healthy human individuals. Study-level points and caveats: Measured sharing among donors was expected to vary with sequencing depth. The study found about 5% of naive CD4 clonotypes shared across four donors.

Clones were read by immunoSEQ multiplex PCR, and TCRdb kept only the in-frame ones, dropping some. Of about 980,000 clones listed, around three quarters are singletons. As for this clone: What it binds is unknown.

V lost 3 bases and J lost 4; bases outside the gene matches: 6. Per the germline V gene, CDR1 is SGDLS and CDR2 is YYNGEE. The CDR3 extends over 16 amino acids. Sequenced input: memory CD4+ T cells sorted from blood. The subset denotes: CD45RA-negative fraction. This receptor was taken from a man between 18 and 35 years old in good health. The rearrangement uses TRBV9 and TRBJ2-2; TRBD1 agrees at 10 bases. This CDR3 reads CASSGDRGQTTGELFF. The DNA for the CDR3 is TGTGCCAGCAGCGGCGACAGGGGGCAAACCACCGGGGAGCTGTTTTTT.